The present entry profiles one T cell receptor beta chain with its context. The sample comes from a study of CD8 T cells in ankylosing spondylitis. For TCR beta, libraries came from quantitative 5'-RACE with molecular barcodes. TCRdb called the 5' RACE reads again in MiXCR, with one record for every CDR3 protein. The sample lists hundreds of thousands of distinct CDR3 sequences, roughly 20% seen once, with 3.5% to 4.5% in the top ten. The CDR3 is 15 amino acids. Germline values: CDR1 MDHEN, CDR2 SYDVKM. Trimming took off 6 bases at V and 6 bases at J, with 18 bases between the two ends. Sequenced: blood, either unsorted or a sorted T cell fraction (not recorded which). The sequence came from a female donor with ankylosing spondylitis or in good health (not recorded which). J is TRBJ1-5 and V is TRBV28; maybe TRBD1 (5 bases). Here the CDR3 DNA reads TGTGCCAGCAGCAATTTGGGGGGAGTAGGTCAGCCCCAGCATTTT. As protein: CASSNLGGVGQPQHF.